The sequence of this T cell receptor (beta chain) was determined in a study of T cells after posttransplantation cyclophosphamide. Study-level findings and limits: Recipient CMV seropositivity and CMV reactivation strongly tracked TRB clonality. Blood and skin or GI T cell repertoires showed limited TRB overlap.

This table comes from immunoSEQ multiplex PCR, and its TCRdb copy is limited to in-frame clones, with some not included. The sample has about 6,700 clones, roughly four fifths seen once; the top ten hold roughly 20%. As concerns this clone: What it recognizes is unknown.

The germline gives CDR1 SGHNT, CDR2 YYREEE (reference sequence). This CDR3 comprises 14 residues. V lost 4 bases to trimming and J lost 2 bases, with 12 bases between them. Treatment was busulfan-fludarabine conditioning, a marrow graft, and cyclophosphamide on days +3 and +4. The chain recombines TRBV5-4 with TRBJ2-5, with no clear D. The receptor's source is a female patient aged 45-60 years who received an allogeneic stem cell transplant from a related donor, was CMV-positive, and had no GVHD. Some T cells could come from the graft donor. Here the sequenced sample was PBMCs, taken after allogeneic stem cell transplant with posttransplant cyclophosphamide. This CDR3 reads CASSQDPVQETQYF. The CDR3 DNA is TGTGCCAGCAGCCAAGATCCGGTTCAAGAGACCCAGTACTTC.